The 8 T cell receptor beta chains in this list originate from one sample, sequenced in a study of regulatory T cells in long-lasting Graves disease. As for time point: newly diagnosed GD, antithyroid drugs for less than 3 months. RNA from PBMCs was the source of the TCR library. CDR3 regions were amplified by Arm-PCR using iRepertoire HTBI primers to build TCR beta libraries. Using its own MiXCR run on the multiplex PCR reads, TCRdb lists one record per CDR3 protein. The sample carries over 500,000 distinct CDR3 sequences, about 15% recorded once. This same sample was also taken into another study, of T cells in Graves' hyperthyroidism and ophthalmopathy.

The specimen comprised peripheral blood mononuclear cells (PBMCs), sampled at new diagnosis, from a patient treated with antithyroid drugs. Receptors were obtained from a man aged 18 to 29 with Graves disease.

This clonotype was detected a few times. The chain is built from TRBV19 and TRBJ2-7; D remains unclear. Trimming removed 7 bases at V and 0 bases at J, with 10 bases between. Germline V gene sequence: CDR1 LNHDA, CDR2 SQIVND (reference sequence). The CDR3 length is 13 residues. The CDR3 loop reads CASTDENSYEQYF. As DNA, the CDR3 is TGTGCCAGTACAGATGAGAACTCCTACGAGCAGTACTTC.

This clonotype was picked up a small number of times. The chain links TRBV20-1 to TRBJ1-5, with D maybe TRBD1 (6 bases). The germline V and J ends were trimmed by 3 bases and 9 bases, with 21 bases remaining between them. From germline, CDR1 is DFQATT and CDR2 SNEGSKA (reference sequence). The CDR3 consists of 15 residues. CDR3 sequence reads: CSARDSLEGGGPQHF. The DNA of the CDR3 is TGCAGTGCTAGGGATAGTTTAGAGGGGGGAGGGCCCCAGCATTTT.

The chain joins TRBV11-2 to TRBJ2-5; the D is unclear. The V gene's germline CDR1 is SGHAT and CDR2 FQNNGV. The V and J ends lost 0 bases and 5 bases respectively, with 10 bases between them. This CDR3 region has 14 residues. The CDR3: CASSLEASSETQYF. CDR3 nucleotides: TGTGCCAGCAGCTTAGAAGCTAGTAGTGAGACCCAGTACTTC.

This chain links TRBV19 with TRBJ2-2; TRBD2 might be the D (6 bases). The V end lost 4 bases, the J end lost 1 base, and 13 bases lay between the germline ends. This CDR3 is 16 amino acids long. The germline V gene has CDR1 LNHDA and CDR2 SQIVND (reference sequence). The CDR3 spells CASSSRRELNTGELFF. In nucleotides, the CDR3 is TGTGCCAGTAGTAGCCGGAGGGAATTGAACACCGGGGAGCTGTTTTTT.

This chain uses TRBV30 with TRBJ2-7; a weak D match, TRBD1 (5 bases). Germline V lookup: CDR1 GTSNPN, CDR2 SVGIG (reference sequence). The CDR3 has 13 amino acids. Trimming removed 3 bases at V and 7 bases at J, with 16 bases between. As DNA, the CDR3 is TGTGCCTGGAGCCCATCCTGGGGCAGGGAGCAGTACTTC. It specifies CAWSPSWGREQYF.

This clonotype has ten or more counts. The chain carries TRBV7-8 and TRBJ1-1; D is perhaps TRBD1 (5 bases). The CDR3 sequence is 15 residues long. From germline, CDR1 is SGHVS and CDR2 FQNEAQ. V was cut by 5 bases and J by 2 bases, with 15 bases left in between. DNA of the CDR3: TGTGCCAGCAGCAATCCTCAGGGCTATAACACTGAAGCTTTCTTT. It translates to CASSNPQGYNTEAFF.

This clonotype showed up many times. The rearrangement joins TRBV12-3 or TRBV12-4 to TRBJ2-7; D may be TRBD2 (5 bases). The length of the CDR3 is 15 residues. Between the trimmed V and J ends, which lost 6 bases and 1 base, there was a span of 16 bases. The CDR3 region is CASSLPPGGSYEQYF. The CDR3 DNA reads as TGTGCCAGCAGCTTACCCCCGGGCGGGTCCTACGAGCAGTACTTC.

This clonotype was observed at least ten times. V and J are TRBV7-2 and TRBJ2-1; D ambiguous. The germline CDR1 and CDR2 sequences are SGHTA and FQGNSA. The CDR3 covers 15 residues. V lost 5 bases and J lost 4, with 15 bases in between. The CDR3 sequence is CASSATADSYNEQFF. CDR3 in DNA: TGTGCCAGCAGCGCCACAGCCGATTCGTACAATGAGCAGTTCTTC.